This T cell receptor beta chain was obtained from a study of shared clonotypes between healthy human individuals. On the study more broadly: In total, the donors were a couple of women and three men aged 18 to 49. Every donor yielded three CD4 naive, three CD4 memory, two CD8 naive and one CD8 memory plate.

The germline gives CDR1 MNHNY, CDR2 SVGAGI (reference sequence). This CDR3 has 14 residues. Trimming removed 5 bases from V and 6 bases from J; junction bases left unmatched: 7. To note about this clone: The antigen remains undetermined.

General study results and limits: Naive CD4 clonotype sharing across four donors was around 5%.

In the CD4+ fraction, cells were divided into CD45RA+ naive and CD45RA-negative memory subsets. Clones were sequenced by immunoSEQ multiplex PCR, and TCRdb holds only the in-frame ones, with some missing. The table lists 2 million to 2.5 million clones, approximately 90% of them singletons. This chain uses TRBV6-6 with TRBJ2-3; 8 bases are a match to TRBD2. The TCR comes from a man aged 18-30 years in good health. Some clones in this sample may be carry-over from other donors' samples. The specimen sequenced was naive CD4+ T cells from PBMCs. Subset denoted: CD45RA+ positively selected. CDR3 protein: CASSPPGLEDTQYF. In nucleotides, the CDR3 is TGTGCCAGCAGTCCACCGGGACTAGAGGATACGCAGTATTTT.